A selection of T cell receptor beta chains follows, all from one sample in a study of Ad26.COV2.S vaccination and SARS-CoV-2 variants. The method was immunoSEQ multiplex PCR; TCRdb's version includes in-frame clones alone and lacks a portion of them. The repertoire holds hundreds of thousands of clones, with approximately 88% as singletons. Sequencing used peripheral blood, obtained in a trial of Ad26.COV2.S vaccine versus placebo. The receptors were gathered from a person between 18 and 65 years old who received the Ad26.COV2.S COVID-19 vaccine or a placebo. Both conserved end residues are part of each CDR3. D genes are given only for firm matches. Clone size is not always given. Where it is, it says once, few, many or a class for expanded clones.

V	length	D	size	J	CDR3
TRBV7-3	15	NA	NA	TRBJ2-5	CASSVAGKLGETQYF
TRBV3-1/TRBV3-2	11	TRBD1	NA	TRBJ2-5	CASSLQGAQYF
TRBV9	15	TRBD2	NA	TRBJ2-3	CASSGGGLAADTQYF
TRBV2	14	TRBD1	NA	TRBJ2-7	CARSPGQGVEEQYF
TRBV10-2	15	TRBD1	NA	TRBJ2-5	CASCPTGPSQETQYF
TRBV2	12	NA	NA	TRBJ2-2	CAGREWTGELFF
TRBV5-1	13	NA	NA	TRBJ1-1	CASSLQGLTEAFF
TRBV21-1	14	NA	few	TRBJ2-1	CASTEGDTYNEQFF
TRBV13	14	NA	NA	TRBJ2-7	CASSPPEGSYEQYF
TRBV7-8	17	TRBD2	NA	TRBJ2-2	CASSLLVGLANTGELFF
TRBV7-6	20	TRBD2	NA	TRBJ2-3	CASRAGTSGGAGRGTDTQYF
TRBV7-3	14	NA	NA	TRBJ2-2	CASSSGVNTGELFF
TRBV2	13	TRBD1	NA	TRBJ1-5	CATKEGANQPQHF
TRBV18	16	NA	NA	TRBJ1-4	CASSPYRGATNEKLFF
TRBV6-5	14	TRBD1	NA	TRBJ1-6	CASNPQGGRSPLHF
TRBV5-4	14	NA	NA	TRBJ2-7	CASSLAHGPYEQYF
TRBV3-1/TRBV3-2	16	NA	NA	TRBJ2-1	CASSQGSGSPYNEQFF
TRBV7-2	16	NA	once	TRBJ2-3	CASSTLQGLATDTQYF
TRBV5-5	18	TRBD1	NA	TRBJ1-2	CASSLSPGQGRGNYGYTF
TRBV25-1	16	NA	NA	TRBJ1-6	CASSDLAAEYNSPLHF
TRBV11-3	15	NA	few	TRBJ1-2	CASSHLWGESYGYTF
TRBV19	15	NA	NA	TRBJ1-5	CASNVQPYSNQPQHF
TRBV5-4	14	TRBD1	NA	TRBJ2-7	CASSEDRGFKEQYF
TRBV18	16	NA	NA	TRBJ2-1	CASSPRAGNSYNEQFF
TRBV30	13	NA	NA	TRBJ1-6	CAWSREGELSLHF
TRBV7-2	16	NA	NA	TRBJ1-3	CASSPHHLNSGNTIYF
TRBV24-1	12	NA	NA	TRBJ1-1	CATSGLTFGAFF
TRBV30	15	TRBD1	NA	TRBJ1-2	CAWGTGTGGYYGYTF
TRBV12-5	17	TRBD2	NA	TRBJ2-3	CASGLPLAGVSTDTQYF
TRBV9	14	NA	NA	TRBJ2-5	CASSKLAHAETQYF
TRBV9	14	NA	NA	TRBJ1-6	CASSGTGYNSPLHF
TRBV15	14	TRBD1	NA	TRBJ1-1	CATSRQGAGTEAFF
TRBV12-3/TRBV12-4	12	NA	NA	TRBJ1-1	CASGRVNTEAFF
TRBV10-3	12	NA	NA	TRBJ2-3	CAISGSPDTQYF
TRBV25-1	14	NA	NA	TRBJ2-7	CASSDRGQIYEQYF
TRBV6-5	11	NA	NA	TRBJ2-5	CASSRGETQYF
TRBV9	15	TRBD2	NA	TRBJ2-3	CASSVSGRLTDTQYF
TRBV6-9	16	TRBD1	NA	TRBJ2-5	CASRDSGTGTPETQYF
TRBV7-9	16	NA	once	TRBJ2-7	CASSSGEGTRLYEQYF
TRBV30	15	TRBD2	NA	TRBJ2-3	CAWSAAGVGTDTQYF
TRBV6-5	15	NA	NA	TRBJ1-6	CASSYSPAPTLPLHF
TRBV6-5	15	TRBD1	NA	TRBJ1-4	CASSYSQGTGEKLFF
TRBV6-5	15	NA	NA	TRBJ1-2	CASSYSPGVNYGYTF
TRBV30	13	TRBD2	NA	TRBJ2-3	CACTSGKTDTQYF
TRBV5-4	14	TRBD1	NA	TRBJ1-1	CASSGGQGNTEAFF
TRBV12-5	13	NA	NA	TRBJ2-1	CASGLENGAEQFF
TRBV9	14	TRBD2	NA	TRBJ2-7	CASSDGAGDNEQYF
TRBV7-2	13	NA	NA	TRBJ2-1	CASSSREGNEQFF
TRBV19	16	TRBD2	NA	TRBJ2-7	CASSIGAGVMGYEQYF